The 4 T cell receptor beta chains in this list originate from one sample, sequenced in a study of cytomegalovirus exposure and HLA in healthy donors. Primers for the PCR totalled 60 Vbeta and 13 Jbeta. Some clones are missing from TCRdb's copy, which holds only in-frame ones; the method was immunoSEQ multiplex PCR. The sample carries roughly 100,000 clones, over 70% recorded once. Sequencing input: PBMCs. All receptors come from a man aged 50 to 60 in good health and CMV-seronegative.

This clone was counted between two and nine times. The chain is built from TRBV19 and TRBJ2-1; the D gene is possibly TRBD1 (6 bases). V lost 7 bases, J lost 3 bases, and 16 bases lay in between. This CDR3 contains 15 residues. CDR1 is LNHDA and CDR2 is SQIVND in the germline V gene (reference sequence). This CDR3 is CASNPLGANYNEQFF. The CDR3 nucleotides read TGTGCCAGTAACCCCCTGGGGGCGAACTACAATGAGCAGTTCTTC.

V usage is TRBV27 and J usage is TRBJ2-7; tentative D call: TRBD1 (6 bases). Per the germline V gene, CDR1 is MNHEY and CDR2 is SMNVEV (reference sequence). V was shortened by 4 bases and J by 1 base, with 14 bases between the two germline ends. The CDR3 runs 15 residues. The CDR3 DNA is TGTGCCAGCAGTTATACCCCGGGACAATCCTACGAGCAGTACTTC. The encoded protein is CASSYTPGQSYEQYF.

V is TRBV5-1 and J is TRBJ2-5; 8 bases map to TRBD1. Gene TRBJ2-7 matches the end of the DNA better, so the J call may be wrong. The germline gives CDR1 SGHRS, CDR2 YFSETQ. The CDR3 covers 14 residues. This chain's CDR3 is CASSLQDRDYEQYF. The CDR3 coding sequence is TGCGCCAGCAGCTTGCAGGACAGGGACTACGAGCAGTACTTC.

The chain links TRBV10-1 to TRBJ2-7, with TRBD1 matching 8 bases. This CDR3 spans 13 amino acids. After removal of 6 bases from V and 3 bases from J, the junction contained 4 bases not matched to a gene. Germline V gene sequence: CDR1 WNHNN, CDR2 SYGVQD (reference sequence). The CDR3 DNA reads TGCGCCAGCAGCTCGACAGGGGTCTACGAGCAGTACTTC. Encoded protein: CASSSTGVYEQYF.